Described below is a single T cell receptor beta chain sequence and its context. In its sample, this clonotype was seen many times. Its antigen remains unidentified. The input lacks base qualities; no much larger clone sits a single base away. The CDR3 runs 17 amino acids, cysteine and phenylalanine included. This entry keeps only the CDR3 DNA: 51 bases, framed from base 1. Clipping removes 4 bases from V and 6 bases from J, with 11 as the unmatched junction base count. As encoded in the germline V gene, CDR1 is SGHVS while CDR2 is FQNEAQ. The library was obtained by RT-PCR. The listed sequencing device is Illumina HiSeq 2500. The public reads were reanalyzed by TCRdb: fastp trimming at Q25, MiXCR alignment, in-frame beta chains only. Records with the same CDR3 protein are collapsed into one entry carrying the most frequent genes and DNA. This sample is represented by about 570,000 distinct CDR3 sequences; approximately 11% of them were singletons. The ten largest account for 8% to 13% of the sample.

This entry is derived from a study of response to subunit inactivated influenza vaccine (dated by TCRdb to the late 2010s). About the full investigation: The study used deep quantitative T cell receptor repertoire profiling to track responses to a trivalent subunit inactivated influenza vaccine. What the work shows at the level of the full study, not this receptor alone: The authors suggested that each seasonal influenza vaccination may recruit only a limited number of new T cells.

The same specimen was also included in a second study, on T cells expressing NK-cell markers. Looking at the second paper: The TCR beta cDNA libraries were made using 5'RACE template switching, a step that added both a universal primer site and unique molecular identifiers. TCR beta-chain repertoires were profiled in sorted CD3+CD56+NKG2C+, CD3+CD56+NKG2C- and CD3+CD56-NKG2C+ T-cell subsets from several donors. Among the eight sequenced donors, seven were HCMV-seropositive and one was HCMV-seronegative. To restrict sorting to alphabetaTCR-expressing T cells, an anti-gammadeltaTCR antibody was added in several experiments. For six donors, the dominant CD3+CD56+NKG2C+ clonotypes were among the top 10 CD8+ clonotypes and accounted for about 1.0-8% of CD8+ T cells. Those dominant clonotypes were again the most abundant among CD3+CD56-NKG2C+ cells in a handful of donors, at roughly 25-65%. Whether the expanded NKG2C-expressing T cell clones were specific for HCMV antigens remained unclear. The study sequenced eight donors, all healthy volunteers chosen at random: three men and five women. HCMV-specific IgG was detected in serum with a commercial ELISA kit to determine HCMV serostatus. Peripheral blood mononuclear cells were isolated from blood by Ficoll density gradient centrifugation. Bulk peripheral blood T-cell repertoires were additionally sequenced from unsorted PBMC for roughly six donors. Synthesis of cDNA was primed from the TCR beta constant segment and was followed by two consecutive PCR amplification steps. Libraries were sequenced as 2 x 150 bp reads on Illumina HiSeq 2000/2500, MiSeq or NextSeq. MIGEC handled demultiplexing of the reads and grouping by UMI, while MiTCR was used to assemble and quantify clonotypes. To exclude erroneous sequences, any TCR cDNA sequence not supported by at least two reads was discarded. Downstream repertoire analysis used the tcR package, and clonotypes were matched across fractions by CDR3 nucleotide sequence plus V segment. VDJmatch was used to annotate antigen specificity against VDJdb, with one amino acid substitution in CDR3 allowed.

The V and J genes are TRBV7-8 and TRBJ2-7; a stretch of 14 junction bases matches TRBD2. This clonotype was sampled from a man aged 50-59 years who received an inactivated influenza vaccine. Donor details come from another sample of the same person, matched by shared clones. The starting material was PBMCs from blood, obtained on the day of vaccination. The CDR3 has the sequence CASSYAGLAGGGREQYF. The DNA sequence is given as TGTGCCAGCAGCTACGCAGGACTAGCGGGAGGAGGGCGCGAGCAGTACTTC. The entire variable domain, with the stretches around the CDR3 drawn from the reference TRBV7-8 and TRBJ2-7 proteins, is GAGVSQSPRYKVAKRGQDVALRCDPISGHVSLFWYQQALGQGPEFLTYFQNEAQLDKSGLPSDRFFAERPEGSVSTLKIQRTQQEDSAVYLCASSYAGLAGGGREQYFGPGTRLTVT.